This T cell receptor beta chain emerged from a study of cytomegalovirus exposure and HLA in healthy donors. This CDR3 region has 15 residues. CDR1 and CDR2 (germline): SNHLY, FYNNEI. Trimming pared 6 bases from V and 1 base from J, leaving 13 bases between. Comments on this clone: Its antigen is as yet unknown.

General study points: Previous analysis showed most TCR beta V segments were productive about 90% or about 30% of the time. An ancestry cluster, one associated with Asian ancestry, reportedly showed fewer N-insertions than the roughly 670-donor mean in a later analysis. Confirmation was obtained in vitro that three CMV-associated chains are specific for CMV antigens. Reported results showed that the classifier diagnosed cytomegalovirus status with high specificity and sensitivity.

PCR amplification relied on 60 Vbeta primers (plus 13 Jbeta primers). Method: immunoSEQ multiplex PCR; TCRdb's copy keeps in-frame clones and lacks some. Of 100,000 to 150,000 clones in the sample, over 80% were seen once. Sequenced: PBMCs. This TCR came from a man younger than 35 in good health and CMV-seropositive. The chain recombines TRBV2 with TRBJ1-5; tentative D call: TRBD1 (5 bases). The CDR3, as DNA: TGTGCCAGCAGAGCAGGGCGTCAAAGCAATCAGCCCCAGCATTTT. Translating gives CASRAGRQSNQPQHF.